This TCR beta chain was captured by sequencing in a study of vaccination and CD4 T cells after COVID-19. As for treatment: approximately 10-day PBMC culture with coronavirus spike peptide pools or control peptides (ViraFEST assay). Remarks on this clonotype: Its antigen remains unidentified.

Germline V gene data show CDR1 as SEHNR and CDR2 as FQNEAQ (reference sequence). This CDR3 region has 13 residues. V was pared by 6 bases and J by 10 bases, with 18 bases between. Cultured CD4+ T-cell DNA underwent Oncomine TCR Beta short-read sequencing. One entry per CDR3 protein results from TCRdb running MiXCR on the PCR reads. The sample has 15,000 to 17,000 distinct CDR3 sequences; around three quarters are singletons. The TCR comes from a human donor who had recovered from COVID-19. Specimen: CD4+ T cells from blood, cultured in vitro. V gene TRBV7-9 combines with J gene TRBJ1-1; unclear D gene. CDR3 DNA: TGTGCCAGCAGTCTCGCTCTCGGGAGTGTAGCTTTCTTT. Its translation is CASSLALGSVAFF.